Listed below are T cell receptor beta chains from one sample, sequenced in a study of Graves' ophthalmopathy and Graves' hyperthyroidism. Each CDR3 protein gets one entry after TCRdb re-called the multiplex PCR reads with MiXCR. The table has almost 750,000 distinct CDR3 sequences, 40% seen once. The specimen was peripheral blood. The receptors here all came from an adult man with Graves' ophthalmopathy. Both conserved end residues are part of each CDR3. Only part of the rows carry a size: once, few, many, or a class if the clone is expanded.

clone size | V gene | CDR3 protein
- | TRBV2 | CGSSFRDRGNSPLHF
- | TRBV19 | CASKGGQGGNQPQYF
- | TRBV7-3 | CASSPFDQPQHF
- | TRBV4-1 | CASSPSTASGETQYF
- | TRBV9 | CASSAHNSPLHF
few | TRBV7-6 | CASSPADRATANTGELFF
- | TRBV2 | CASGRDRGFSNEKLFF
- | TRBV24-1 | CATSDPTIAANRETQYF
many | TRBV16 | CASSPRLSNEKLFF
few | TRBV10-1 | CASLRTSGKYEQYF
few | TRBV7-6 | CASSLADRSTNEQYF
- | TRBV20-1 | CSASWGELFF
- | TRBV20-1 | CSARAPQAPTGYEQYF
few | TRBV19 | CASSVLTGTTGNTIYF
- | TRBV25-1 | CASSSGTGGDTGELFF
- | TRBV24-1 | CATSDYGTGDPDTQYF
many | TRBV29-1 | CSVELGDQETQYF
- | TRBV15 | CATSRGTSSYGYTF
- | TRBV9 | CASSPEADHSYEQYF
- | TRBV19 | CASSGWDRGQETQYF
once | TRBV29-1 | CSAEGAGMGGYTF
few | TRBV2 | CASSLTRSGQPQHF
many | TRBV5-1 | CASRAVVTNEKLFF
few | TRBV6-1 | CASSSSASGNTIYF
- | TRBV25-1 | CASSWGHQGETQYF
- | TRBV7-9 | CASSLSGTLCGYTF
few | TRBV7-2 | CASSSSSGSLYEQYF
- | TRBV9 | CASSVAGTGLYGYTF
- | TRBV2 | CASSEGVLGTGELIF
- | TRBV9 | CASSATFNTEAFF
once | TRBV7-2 | CASRYREDGYTF
few | TRBV10-3 | CATQSGDENYEQYF
once | TRBV6-5 | CASSPTRGPNTGELFF
few | TRBV9 | CASSQDGAQGRNSPLHF
many | TRBV12-3/TRBV12-4 | CASSLSGRPTEAFF
many | TRBV19 | CASITLRELFF
- | TRBV24-1 | CASSELGSQPQHF
many | TRBV9 | CASSPGQGGSPLHF
- | TRBV10-3 | CSAKGPLGDQPQHF
- | TRBV24-1 | CATSDPRDGAEETQYF
few | TRBV20-1 | CSARDDAGYQPQHF
- | TRBV20-1 | CSAGSGRTDTEAFF
- | TRBV29-1 | CSEGRQNYGYTF
- | TRBV6-5 | CASSWNQGRNSPLHF
once | TRBV9 | CASSHTGTSYEQYF
- | TRBV5-1 | CASSLEVPLIGYTF
few | TRBV10-3 | CASSEMVNQPQHF
many | TRBV6-1 | CASSPSGPSPLHF